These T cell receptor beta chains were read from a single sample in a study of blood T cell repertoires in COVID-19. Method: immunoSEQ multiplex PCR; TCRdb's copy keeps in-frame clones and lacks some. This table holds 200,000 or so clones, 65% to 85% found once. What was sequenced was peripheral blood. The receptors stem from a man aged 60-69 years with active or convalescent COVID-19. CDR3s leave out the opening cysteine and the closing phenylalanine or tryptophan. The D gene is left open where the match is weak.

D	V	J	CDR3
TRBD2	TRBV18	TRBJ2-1	ASSPGIAGSYNEQF
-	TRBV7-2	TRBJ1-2	ASSHTSKSGDLYGYT
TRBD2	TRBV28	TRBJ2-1	ASSRSGRFYNEQF
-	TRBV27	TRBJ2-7	ASSLDSLRGYEQY
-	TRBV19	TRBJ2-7	ASSRNRDGVYEQY
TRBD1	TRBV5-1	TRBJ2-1	ASSPPNRGIYNEQF
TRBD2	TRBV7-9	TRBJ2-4	ASSLWEGQAKNIQY
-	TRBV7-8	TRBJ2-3	ASSRSVGRLTDTQY
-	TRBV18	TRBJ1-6	ASSPAGLRNNSPLH
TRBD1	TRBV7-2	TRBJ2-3	ASSSDGTGGWNAQY
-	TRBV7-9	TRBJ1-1	ASSLAGGWNTEAF